These 21 T cell receptor beta chains share one sample of origin, sequenced in a study of blood T cell repertoires in COVID-19. Data came from immunoSEQ multiplex PCR; TCRdb stores just in-frame clones and leaves some out. Among under 45,000 clones listed, about 83% were seen once. Sequenced material: peripheral blood. The receptors were gathered from a man aged 40-50 years with COVID-19, enrolled during active disease.

This clone was counted a few times. The rearrangement links TRBV5-1 to TRBJ2-5, with D perhaps matching TRBD2 (6 bases). The CDR3 spans 18 residues. The germline CDR1 and CDR2 sequences are SGHRS and YFSETQ. Trimming took off 2 bases at V and 4 bases at J, with 24 bases between the two ends. The CDR3 loop is CASSFGGFGGGGRETQYF. The CDR3 DNA follows: TGCGCCAGCAGCTTTGGGGGTTTCGGGGGAGGAGGAAGAGAGACCCAGTACTTC.

This chain connects TRBV28 to TRBJ1-1, with TRBD1 matching over 9 bases. The CDR3 loop spans 15 amino acids. CDR1 is MDHEN, CDR2 SYDVKM, per germline. J gave up 0 bases and V 6 bases, and 5 bases lay outside the gene matches. The CDR3 coding sequence is TGTGCCAGCAGAGGACAGGGGCCTATGAACACTGAAGCTTTCTTT. This translates into CASRGQGPMNTEAFF.

This chain connects TRBV7-9 to TRBJ2-1; the match to TRBD2 covers 7 bases. The germline V gene encodes CDR1 SEHNR and CDR2 FQNEAQ (reference sequence). Trimming cost V 5 bases and J 8 bases; bases outside gene matches: 9. CDR3 length: 14 amino acids. The CDR3: CASSPTGLVDEQFF. The DNA for the CDR3 is TGTGCCAGCAGCCCAACCGGACTAGTGGATGAGCAGTTCTTC.

The chain recombines TRBV5-8 with TRBJ2-7; D is perhaps TRBD2 (6 bases). The V gene's germline CDR1 is SGHTS and CDR2 YDEGEE. There are 14 residues in the CDR3. Trimming removed 0 bases from V and 7 bases from J, with 14 bases in between. The CDR3 here is CASSLARTRGEQYF. CDR3 DNA sequence: TGTGCCAGCAGCTTGGCGCGGACTCGGGGGGAGCAGTACTTC.

This chain uses TRBV2 with TRBJ1-3; D call uncertain. In germline, CDR1 is SNHLY, CDR2 FYNNEI. The CDR3 extends over 15 amino acids. Trimming took 1 base from V and 2 from J, leaving 9 bases between them. Written as DNA, the CDR3 is TGTGCCAGCAGTGAAGGCGCAGGCCCTGGAAACACCATATATTTT. Amino acid sequence: CASSEGAGPGNTIYF.

The rearrangement links TRBV2 to TRBJ2-7; the match to TRBD1 covers 7 bases. The CDR3 loop spans 15 amino acids. Germline CDR1 reads SNHLY; CDR2 reads FYNNEI. After removal of 6 bases from V and 3 bases from J, the junction contained 11 bases not matched to a gene. This chain's CDR3 is CASRKVGQDLYEQYF. CDR3 DNA sequence: TGTGCCAGCAGGAAAGTAGGACAGGACCTCTACGAGCAGTACTTC.

The chain recombines TRBV10-3 with TRBJ2-1, with TRBD2 identical over 10 bases. The CDR3 spans 15 residues. The V gene's germline CDR1 is ENHRY and CDR2 SYGVKD. Trimming removed 3 bases from V and 5 bases from J; junction bases left unmatched: 4. For the CDR3, the DNA is TGTGCCATCAGTGACTCAGCGGGAGGGGACAATGAGCAGTTCTTC. Translating it yields CAISDSAGGDNEQFF.

The J gene is TRBJ2-3, the V gene TRBV7-9; no clear D gene. Germline-derived CDR1 and CDR2 are SEHNR and FQNEAQ (reference sequence). The CDR3 is 14 residues long. Trimming cost V 5 bases and J 4 bases, with 13 bases left between them. CDR3 sequence: CASSPPAVADTQYF. As DNA, the CDR3 is TGTGCCAGCAGCCCCCCGGCGGTCGCAGATACGCAGTATTTT.

The chain couples TRBV5-1 to TRBJ2-6; D may be TRBD1 (6 bases). The CDR3 has 16 amino acids. From germline, CDR1 is SGHRS and CDR2 YFSETQ. Deletions cut 4 bases from V and 0 bases from J, with 11 bases between. The CDR3 reads CASSPTGLSGANVLTF. The DNA for the CDR3 is TGCGCCAGCAGCCCGACAGGCCTCTCTGGGGCCAACGTCCTGACTTTC.

The chain recombines TRBV6-5 with TRBJ1-1, with 7 bases that match TRBD1. From germline, CDR1 is MNHEY and CDR2 SVGAGI. The CDR3 runs 15 residues. With 2 bases clipped from V and 3 bases from J, the junction kept 6 bases outside the gene matches. The CDR3 region has the DNA TGTGCCAGCAGTTACGGGCAGGGGGTGTACACTGAAGCTTTCTTT. It translates to CASSYGQGVYTEAFF.

V is TRBV27 and J is TRBJ2-1, with 15 bases matching TRBD2. Germline loops: CDR1 MNHEY, CDR2 SMNVEV (reference sequence). V shed 5 bases, J shed 4 bases, and the junction held 6 bases outside the gene matches. This CDR3 has 17 residues. The chain's CDR3 is CASSGSGLAGGYNEQFF. The CDR3 DNA follows: TGTGCCAGCAGTGGGTCGGGACTAGCGGGGGGATACAATGAGCAGTTCTTC.

The V call is TRBV7-2, the J call TRBJ2-3, with D perhaps matching TRBD2 (5 bases). With 5 bases removed from V and 7 bases from J, the gap between germline ends came to 16 bases. This CDR3 region has 14 residues. The V gene's germline CDR1 is SGHTA and CDR2 FQGNSA. CDR3 amino acids: CASSQTRTGNTQYF. CDR3 DNA: TGTGCCAGCAGCCAAACACGGACGGGGAATACGCAGTATTTT.

The chain carries TRBV5-1 and TRBJ2-2; TRBD2 agrees at 11 bases. With 5 bases clipped from V and 2 bases from J, the junction kept 2 bases outside the gene matches. This CDR3 has 15 residues. The germline gives CDR1 SGHRS, CDR2 YFSETQ. The CDR3 is CASSLAGGNTGELFF. DNA for the CDR3: TGCGCCAGCAGTCTAGCGGGGGGAAACACCGGGGAGCTGTTTTTT.

The CDR3 reads CASSEQGGTEAFF. CDR3 in DNA: TGCGCCAGCAGTGAACAGGGTGGCACTGAAGCTTTCTTT. This chain joins TRBV10-2 and TRBJ1-1, with TRBD1 as a possible D gene (6 bases). This CDR3 comprises 13 residues. Germline values: CDR1 WSHSY, CDR2 SAAADI. V lost 3 bases and J 4 bases, leaving 9 bases between the germline ends.

The chain is built from TRBV11-2 and TRBJ1-4; 10 nucleotides match TRBD1. Germline loops: CDR1 SGHAT, CDR2 FQNNGV. The V segment lost 1 base and the J segment 3 bases; nucleotides outside the gene matches: 2. CDR3 size: 16 residues. The CDR3 nucleotides are TGTGCCAGCAGCTTAGTCGGGACAGGGGCTAATGAAAAACTGTTTTTT. Protein: CASSLVGTGANEKLFF.

Note on this clone: The junction shows a germline mismatch at one end, possibly a read error. The V and J genes are TRBV3-1 (or the pseudogene TRBV3-2) and TRBJ2-5, with 7 bases that match TRBD1. CDR3 length: 14 amino acids. Germline-derived CDR1 and CDR2 are LGHDT and YNNKEL (reference sequence). The CDR3 sequence: CASSEEGTAQTQYF. CDR3 bases: TGTGCCAGCAGCGAAGAAGGGACAGCCCAGACCCAGTACTTC.

The genes are TRBV28 and TRBJ2-2, with 7 bases matching TRBD1. The CDR3 sequence is 18 residues long. The germline V gene has CDR1 MDHEN and CDR2 SYDVKM. Germline trimming cut 7 bases from V and 5 bases from J; bases unmatched to any gene: 19. Here the CDR3 reads CASILSKPGTVPTGELFF. DNA for the CDR3: TGTGCCAGCATTCTGAGCAAGCCCGGGACAGTCCCAACCGGGGAGCTGTTTTTT. The full variable domain, its missing parts supplied by reference TRBV28 and TRBJ2-2, is DVKVTQSSRYLVKRTGEKVFLECVQDMDHENMFWYRQDPGLGLRLIYFSYDVKMKEKGDIPEGYSVSREKKERFSLILESASTNQTSMYLCASILSKPGTVPTGELFFGEGSRLTVL.

The CDR3 protein is CASTLSAGNYGYTF. The CDR3 nucleotides read TGTGCCAGCACTCTGTCGGCGGGGAACTATGGCTACACCTTC. This sequence joins TRBV5-4 and TRBJ1-2; D is unclear. V dropped 6 bases and J dropped 2 bases, with 14 bases sitting between them. The CDR3 covers 14 residues. Germline values: CDR1 SGHNT, CDR2 YYREEE (reference sequence).

The chain joins TRBV7-9 to TRBJ2-1; tentatively, D is TRBD1 (6 bases). V lost 2 bases and J lost 6, with 23 bases in between. CDR3 length: 18 amino acids. Germline V gene sequence: CDR1 SEHNR, CDR2 FQNEAQ (reference sequence). The DNA of the CDR3 is TGTGCCAGCAGCTTAAGCGCTGGGGGCCAGGGCGGGCTCAATGAGCAGTTCTTC. It specifies CASSLSAGGQGGLNEQFF.

This chain connects TRBV5-1 to TRBJ1-1, with D perhaps matching TRBD1 (6 bases). The CDR3 totals 13 residues. V was clipped by 1 base and J by 4 bases, with 8 bases between them. Germline CDR1 and CDR2: SGHRS and YFSETQ. The CDR3 nucleotides are TGCGCCAGCAGCTTGATACAGGGCACTGAAGCTTTCTTT. As protein: CASSLIQGTEAFF.

J is TRBJ1-5 and V is TRBV15; TRBD1 aligns across 7 bases. The V segment lost 0 bases and the J segment 3 bases; nucleotides outside the gene matches: 5. CDR1 and CDR2 (germline): LNHNV, YYDKDF (reference sequence). The CDR3 is made up of 16 amino acids. The CDR3 region is CATSRDRQGNNQPQHF. The CDR3 region has the DNA TGTGCCACCAGCAGAGATAGACAGGGCAACAATCAGCCCCAGCATTTT.